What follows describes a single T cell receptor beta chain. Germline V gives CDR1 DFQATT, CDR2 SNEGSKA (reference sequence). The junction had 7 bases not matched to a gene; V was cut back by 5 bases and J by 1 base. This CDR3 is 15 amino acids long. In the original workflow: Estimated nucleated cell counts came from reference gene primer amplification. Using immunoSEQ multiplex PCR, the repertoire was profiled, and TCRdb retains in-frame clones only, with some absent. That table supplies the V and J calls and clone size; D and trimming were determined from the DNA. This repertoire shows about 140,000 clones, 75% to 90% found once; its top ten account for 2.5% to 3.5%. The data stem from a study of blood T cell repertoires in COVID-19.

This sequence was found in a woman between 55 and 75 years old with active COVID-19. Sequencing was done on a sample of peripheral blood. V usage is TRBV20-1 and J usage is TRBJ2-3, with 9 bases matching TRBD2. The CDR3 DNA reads TGCAGTGCTCGTGATAGCGGGAGAGGCACAGATACGCAGTATTTT. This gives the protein CSARDSGRGTDTQYF.